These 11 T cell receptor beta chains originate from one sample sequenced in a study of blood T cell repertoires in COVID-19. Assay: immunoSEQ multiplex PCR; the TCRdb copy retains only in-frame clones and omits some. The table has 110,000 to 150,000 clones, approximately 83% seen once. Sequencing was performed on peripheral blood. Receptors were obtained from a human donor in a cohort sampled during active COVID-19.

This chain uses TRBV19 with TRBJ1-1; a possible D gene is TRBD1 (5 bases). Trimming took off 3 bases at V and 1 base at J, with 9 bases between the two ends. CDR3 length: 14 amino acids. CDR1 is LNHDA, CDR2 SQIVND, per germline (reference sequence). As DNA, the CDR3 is TGTGCCAGTAGTATGGGGGGACCGAACACTGAAGCTTTCTTT. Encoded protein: CASSMGGPNTEAFF.

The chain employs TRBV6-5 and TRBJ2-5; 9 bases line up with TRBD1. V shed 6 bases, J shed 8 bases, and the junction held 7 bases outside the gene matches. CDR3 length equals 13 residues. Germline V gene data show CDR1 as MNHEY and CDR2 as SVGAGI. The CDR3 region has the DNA TGTGCCAGCAGGTCCCGAACAGGGGGCACCCAGTACTTC. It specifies CASRSRTGGTQYF.

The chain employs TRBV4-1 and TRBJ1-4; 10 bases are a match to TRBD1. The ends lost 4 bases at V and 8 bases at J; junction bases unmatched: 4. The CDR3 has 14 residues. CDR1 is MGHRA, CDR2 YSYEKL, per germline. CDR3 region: CASSPTGGAEKLFF. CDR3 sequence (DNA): TGCGCCAGCAGCCCGACAGGGGGCGCGGAAAAACTGTTTTTT.

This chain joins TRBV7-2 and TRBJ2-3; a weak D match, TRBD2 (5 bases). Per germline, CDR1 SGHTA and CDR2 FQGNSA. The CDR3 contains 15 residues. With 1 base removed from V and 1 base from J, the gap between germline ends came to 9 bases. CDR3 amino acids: CASSLGPGGTDTQYF. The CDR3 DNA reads TGTGCCAGCAGCTTAGGTCCCGGGGGCACAGATACGCAGTATTTT.

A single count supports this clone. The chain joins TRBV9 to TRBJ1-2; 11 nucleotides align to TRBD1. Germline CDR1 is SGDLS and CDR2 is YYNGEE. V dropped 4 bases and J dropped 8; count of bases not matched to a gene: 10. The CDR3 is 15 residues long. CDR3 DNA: TGTGCCAGCAGCCCCCCGGACAGGGGGCGAGTAGGCTACACCTTC. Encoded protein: CASSPPDRGRVGYTF.

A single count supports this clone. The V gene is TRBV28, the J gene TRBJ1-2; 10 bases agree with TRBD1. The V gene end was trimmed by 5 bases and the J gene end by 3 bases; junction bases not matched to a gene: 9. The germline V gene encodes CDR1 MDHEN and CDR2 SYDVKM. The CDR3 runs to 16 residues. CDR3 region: CASSPMTGGRHYGYTF. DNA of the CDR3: TGTGCCAGCAGTCCAATGACAGGGGGCCGCCACTATGGCTACACCTTC.

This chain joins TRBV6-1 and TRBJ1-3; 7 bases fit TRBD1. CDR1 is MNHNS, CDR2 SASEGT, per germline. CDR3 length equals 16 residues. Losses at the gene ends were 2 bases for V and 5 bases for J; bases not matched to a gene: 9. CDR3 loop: CASSETAGGMRNTIYF. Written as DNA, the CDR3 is TGTGCCAGCAGTGAAACCGCAGGGGGAATGAGAAACACCATATATTTT.

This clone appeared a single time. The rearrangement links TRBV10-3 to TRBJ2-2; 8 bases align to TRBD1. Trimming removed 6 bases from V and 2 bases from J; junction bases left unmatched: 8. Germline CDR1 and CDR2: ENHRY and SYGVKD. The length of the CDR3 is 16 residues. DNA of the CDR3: TGTGCCATCAGAAAATCCGGGACAGGTAACACCGGGGAGCTGTTTTTT. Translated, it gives CAIRKSGTGNTGELFF.

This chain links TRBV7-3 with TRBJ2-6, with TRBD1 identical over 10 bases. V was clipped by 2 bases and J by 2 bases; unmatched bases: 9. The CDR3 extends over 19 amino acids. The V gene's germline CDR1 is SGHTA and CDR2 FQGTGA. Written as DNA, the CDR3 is TGTGCCAGCAGCTTACCGGGACAGGGGTCGCCTCCTGGGGCCAACGTCCTGACTTTC. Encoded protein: CASSLPGQGSPPGANVLTF.

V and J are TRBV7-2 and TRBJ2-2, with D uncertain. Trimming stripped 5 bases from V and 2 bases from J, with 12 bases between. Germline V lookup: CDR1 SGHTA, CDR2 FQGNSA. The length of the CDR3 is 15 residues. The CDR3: CASSLRRPNTGELFF. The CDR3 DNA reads TGTGCCAGCAGCCTCCGGCGGCCAAACACCGGGGAGCTGTTTTTT.

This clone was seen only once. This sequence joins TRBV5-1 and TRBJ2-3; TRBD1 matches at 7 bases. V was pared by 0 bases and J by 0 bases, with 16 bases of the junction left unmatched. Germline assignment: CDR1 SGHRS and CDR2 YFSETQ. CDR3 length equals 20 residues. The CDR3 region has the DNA TGCGCCAGCAGCTTGGGGAAGGGGGCGAGTACCGGACGAAGCACAGATACGCAGTATTTT. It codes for CASSLGKGASTGRSTDTQYF.